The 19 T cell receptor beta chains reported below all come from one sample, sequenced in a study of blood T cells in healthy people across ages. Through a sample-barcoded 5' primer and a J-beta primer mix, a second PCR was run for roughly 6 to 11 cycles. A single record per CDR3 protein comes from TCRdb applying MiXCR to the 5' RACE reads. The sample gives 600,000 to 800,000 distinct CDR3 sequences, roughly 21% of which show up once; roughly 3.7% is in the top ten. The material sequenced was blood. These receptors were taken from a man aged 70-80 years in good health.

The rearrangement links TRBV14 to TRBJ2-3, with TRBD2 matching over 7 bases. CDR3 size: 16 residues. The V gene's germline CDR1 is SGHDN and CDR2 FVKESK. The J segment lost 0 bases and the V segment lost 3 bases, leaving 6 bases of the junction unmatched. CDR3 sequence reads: CASSQALATSTDTQYF. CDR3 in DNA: TGTGCCAGCAGCCAGGCACTAGCGACTAGCACAGATACGCAGTATTTT.

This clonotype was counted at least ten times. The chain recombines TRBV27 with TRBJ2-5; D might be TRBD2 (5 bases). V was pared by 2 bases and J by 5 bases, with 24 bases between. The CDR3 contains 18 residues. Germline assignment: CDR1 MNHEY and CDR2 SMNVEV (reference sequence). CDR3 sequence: CASSLGPIVGGGGETQYF. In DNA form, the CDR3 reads TGTGCCAGCAGTTTAGGTCCTATCGTTGGCGGAGGTGGGGAGACCCAGTACTTC.

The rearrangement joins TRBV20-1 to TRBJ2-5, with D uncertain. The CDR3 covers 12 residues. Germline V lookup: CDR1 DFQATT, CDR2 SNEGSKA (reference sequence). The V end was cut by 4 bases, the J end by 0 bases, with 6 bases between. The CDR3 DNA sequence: TGCAGTGCTATACGGAACCAAGAGACCCAGTACTTC. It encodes CSAIRNQETQYF.

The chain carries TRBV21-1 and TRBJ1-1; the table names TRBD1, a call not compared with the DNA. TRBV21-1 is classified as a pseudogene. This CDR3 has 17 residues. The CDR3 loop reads CASSNPPEGSPNTEAFF. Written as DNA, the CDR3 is TGTGCCAGCAGCAATCCCCCCGAGGGGTCCCCTAACACTGAAGCTTTCTTT.

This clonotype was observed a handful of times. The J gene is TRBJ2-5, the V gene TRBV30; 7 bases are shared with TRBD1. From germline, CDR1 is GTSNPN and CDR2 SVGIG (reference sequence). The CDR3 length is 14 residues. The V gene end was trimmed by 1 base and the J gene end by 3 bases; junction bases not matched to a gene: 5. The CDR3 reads CAWSGDRKEETQYF. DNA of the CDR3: TGTGCCTGGAGTGGGGACAGAAAAGAAGAGACCCAGTACTTC.

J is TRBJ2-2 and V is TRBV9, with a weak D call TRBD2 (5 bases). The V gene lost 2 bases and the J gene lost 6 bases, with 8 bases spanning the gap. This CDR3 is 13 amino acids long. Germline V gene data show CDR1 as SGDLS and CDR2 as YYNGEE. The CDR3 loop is CASSVSGAGELFF. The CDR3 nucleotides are TGTGCCAGCAGCGTCTCCGGGGCCGGGGAGCTGTTTTTT.

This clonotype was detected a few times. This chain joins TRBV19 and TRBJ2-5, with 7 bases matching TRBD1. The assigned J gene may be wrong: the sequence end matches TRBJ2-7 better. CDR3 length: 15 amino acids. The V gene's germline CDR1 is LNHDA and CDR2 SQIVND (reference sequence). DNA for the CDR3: TGTGCCAGTAGTAACCCTGGGACAGTATCCTACGAGCAGTACTTC. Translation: CASSNPGTVSYEQYF.

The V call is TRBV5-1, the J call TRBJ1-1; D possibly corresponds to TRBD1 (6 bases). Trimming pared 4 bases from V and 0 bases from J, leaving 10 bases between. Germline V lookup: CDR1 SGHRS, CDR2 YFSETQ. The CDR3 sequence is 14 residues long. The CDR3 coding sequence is TGCGCCAGCAGCAAGGACAGCTTGAACACTGAAGCTTTCTTT. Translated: CASSKDSLNTEAFF.

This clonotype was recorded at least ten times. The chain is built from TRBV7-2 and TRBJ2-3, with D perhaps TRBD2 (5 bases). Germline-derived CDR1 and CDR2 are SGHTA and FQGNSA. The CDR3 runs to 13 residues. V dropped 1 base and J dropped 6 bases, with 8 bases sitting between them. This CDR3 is CASSLDGEDTQYF. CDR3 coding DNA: TGTGCCAGCAGCTTAGATGGGGAGGATACGCAGTATTTT.

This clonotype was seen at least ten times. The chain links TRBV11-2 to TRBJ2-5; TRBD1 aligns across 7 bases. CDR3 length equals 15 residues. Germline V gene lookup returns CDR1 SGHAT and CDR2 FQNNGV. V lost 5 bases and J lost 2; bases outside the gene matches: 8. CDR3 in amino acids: CASSDLRDRQETQYF. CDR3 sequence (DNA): TGTGCCAGCAGCGACCTCCGGGACAGACAAGAGACCCAGTACTTC.

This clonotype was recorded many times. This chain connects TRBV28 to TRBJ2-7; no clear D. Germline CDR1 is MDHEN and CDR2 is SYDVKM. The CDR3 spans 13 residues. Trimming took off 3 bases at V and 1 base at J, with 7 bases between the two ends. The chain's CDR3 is CASSFMGSYEQYF. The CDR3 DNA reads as TGTGCCAGCAGTTTCATGGGGTCCTACGAGCAGTACTTC.

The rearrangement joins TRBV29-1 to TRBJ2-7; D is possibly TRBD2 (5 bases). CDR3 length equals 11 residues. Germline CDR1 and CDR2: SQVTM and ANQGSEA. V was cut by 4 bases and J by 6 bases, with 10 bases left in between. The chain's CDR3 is CSVVASLEQYF. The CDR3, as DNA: TGCAGCGTTGTGGCTAGCCTCGAGCAGTACTTC.

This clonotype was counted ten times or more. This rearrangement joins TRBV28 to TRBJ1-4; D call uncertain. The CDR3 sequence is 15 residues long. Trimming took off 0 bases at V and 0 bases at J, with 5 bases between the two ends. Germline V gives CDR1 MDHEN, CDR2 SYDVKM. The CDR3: CASSLWATTNEKLFF. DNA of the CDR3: TGTGCCAGCAGTTTATGGGCAACAACTAATGAAAAACTGTTTTTT.

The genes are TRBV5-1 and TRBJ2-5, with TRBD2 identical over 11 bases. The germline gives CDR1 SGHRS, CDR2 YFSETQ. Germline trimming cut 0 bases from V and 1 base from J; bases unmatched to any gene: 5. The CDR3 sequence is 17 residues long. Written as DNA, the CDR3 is TGCGCCAGCAGCTTGGAGCGACTAGCGGGGACCCAAGAGACCCAGTACTTC. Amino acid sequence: CASSLERLAGTQETQYF.

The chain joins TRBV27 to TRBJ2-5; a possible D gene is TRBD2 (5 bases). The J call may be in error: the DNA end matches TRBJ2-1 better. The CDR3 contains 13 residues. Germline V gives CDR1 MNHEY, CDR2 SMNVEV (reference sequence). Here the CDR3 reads CASSSLPRDEQFF. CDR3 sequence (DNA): TGTGCCAGCAGTAGTCTCCCGCGGGATGAGCAGTTCTTC.

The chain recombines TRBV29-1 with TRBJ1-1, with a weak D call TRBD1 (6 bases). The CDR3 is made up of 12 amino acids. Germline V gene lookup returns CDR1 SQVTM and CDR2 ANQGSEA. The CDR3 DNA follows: TGCATGGTAGGGGGGCTGAACACTGAAGCTTTCTTT. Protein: CMVGGLNTEAFF.

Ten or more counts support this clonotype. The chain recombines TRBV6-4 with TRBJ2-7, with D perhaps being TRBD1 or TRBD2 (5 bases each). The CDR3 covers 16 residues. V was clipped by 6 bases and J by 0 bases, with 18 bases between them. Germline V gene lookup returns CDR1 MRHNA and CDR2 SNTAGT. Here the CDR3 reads CASSRPSGTTSYEQYF. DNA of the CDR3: TGTGCCAGCAGCCGTCCATCCGGGACCACCTCCTACGAGCAGTACTTC.

CDR3: CASKELLTDTQYF. The DNA of the CDR3 is TGTGCCAGCAAAGAGCTTTTGACAGATACGCAGTATTTT. V usage is TRBV25-1 and J usage is TRBJ2-3, with D uncertain. CDR3 length: 13 residues. V was trimmed by 7 bases and J by 3 bases, leaving 11 bases between them. Germline values: CDR1 MGHDK, CDR2 SYGVNS.

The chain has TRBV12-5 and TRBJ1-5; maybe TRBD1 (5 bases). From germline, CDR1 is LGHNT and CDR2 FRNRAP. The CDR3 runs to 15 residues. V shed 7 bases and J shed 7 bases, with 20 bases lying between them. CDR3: CASVRGVREDQPQHF. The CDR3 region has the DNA TGTGCTAGTGTTAGAGGGGTCAGGGAGGACCAGCCCCAGCATTTT.